What follows are 26 T cell receptor beta chains derived from one specimen sequenced in a study of monozygotic twins with inflammatory bowel disease. From its re-call of the 5' RACE reads, TCRdb lists each CDR3 protein once, without DNA. This listing includes 330,000 or so distinct CDR3 sequences. The source material was blood. The source of these receptors is a human donor with ulcerative colitis or Crohn's disease, or a healthy co-twin of an affected twin (not recorded which).

The chain carries TRBV7-2 and TRBJ2-2; TCRdb's assignment of TRBD1 cannot be checked, as there is no DNA. Looked up from germline, CDR1 is SGHTA and CDR2 is FQGNSA. The CDR3 consists of 16 residues. The chain's CDR3 is CASSLALQGSGGELFF.

This chain joins TRBV4-1 and TRBJ2-2; TCRdb lists TRBD1, though no DNA is available to test this call. Germline V gene sequence: CDR1 MGHRA, CDR2 YSYEKL. This CDR3 spans 17 amino acids. CDR3: CASSPISRGADTGELFF.

This chain connects TRBV10-3 to TRBJ2-2; absent DNA, TCRdb's TRBD2 call cannot be checked. The germline gives CDR1 ENHRY, CDR2 SYGVKD. This CDR3 contains 15 residues. The CDR3 region is CAIRGREGPTGELFF.

This sequence joins TRBV5-5 and TRBJ1-3; lacking DNA, the TRBD1 call made by TCRdb goes unchecked. This CDR3 is built from 18 residues. CDR1 is SGHKS and CDR2 is YYEKEE in the germline V gene (reference sequence). The CDR3: CASSLTTDGTTSGNTIYF.

The V gene is TRBV18, the J gene TRBJ2-3; TCRdb picks TRBD1, but there is no DNA to check that call. This CDR3 region has 15 residues. Germline lookup yields CDR1 KGHSH and CDR2 LQKENI. CDR3 sequence reads: CASSRPTQGADTQYF.

V gene TRBV14 combines with J gene TRBJ1-4. This CDR3 region has 18 residues. Germline V gene data show CDR1 as SGHDN and CDR2 as FVKESK. CDR3: CASSQDLAGYSINEKLFF. The full variable domain, completed using reference TRBV14 and TRBJ1-4, is EAGVTQFPSHSVIEKGQTVTLRCDPISGHDNLYWYRRVMGKEIKFLLHFVKESKQDESGMPNNRFLAERTGGTYSTLKVQPAELEDSGVYFCASSQDLAGYSINEKLFFGSGTQLSVL.

The chain uses TRBV12-3 or TRBV12-4 and TRBJ2-7; with no DNA, the TCRdb D assignment of TRBD1 cannot be verified. The CDR3 totals 13 residues. CDR3 protein: CASSRGTEYEQYF.

V is TRBV5-6 and J is TRBJ2-1. The CDR3 runs 15 residues. Germline V gives CDR1 SGHDT, CDR2 YYEEEE. CDR3 residues: CASSYLASNYNEQFF.

The chain couples TRBV12-3 or TRBV12-4 to TRBJ2-7. The length of the CDR3 is 14 residues. CDR3 loop: CASSLAGSVSEQYF.

This rearrangement joins TRBV27 to TRBJ2-7; the TRBD1 assignment by TCRdb is unverifiable without DNA. Germline CDR1 is MNHEY and CDR2 is SMNVEV (reference sequence). The CDR3 spans 13 residues. CDR3 sequence reads: CASSLTAPYEQYF.

The CDR3 loop reads CASLWEIAGELFF. V usage is TRBV2 and J usage is TRBJ2-2. Germline loops: CDR1 SNHLY, CDR2 FYNNEI. The CDR3 totals 13 residues.

The chain employs TRBV20-1 and TRBJ2-1; TCRdb designates TRBD2, a call that cannot be tested without DNA. The CDR3 spans 18 residues. Per the germline V gene, CDR1 is DFQATT and CDR2 is SNEGSKA (reference sequence). CDR3: CSARDFGLAGGDVGEQFF.

V is TRBV20-1 and J is TRBJ1-1; TCRdb designates TRBD1, a call that cannot be tested without DNA. The CDR3 totals 13 residues. Germline CDR1 and CDR2: DFQATT and SNEGSKA (reference sequence). CDR3 protein: CSASPGMVTEAFF.

The chain has TRBV10-1 and TRBJ1-1; checking the TCRdb D call of TRBD1 is not possible without DNA. The CDR3 length is 13 residues. Per the germline V gene, CDR1 is WNHNN and CDR2 is SYGVQD (reference sequence). The CDR3 loop reads CASRAAMNTEAFF.

The chain joins TRBV12-3 or TRBV12-4 to TRBJ2-5; TCRdb returns TRBD2, unconfirmable since there is no DNA. This CDR3 has 15 residues. CDR3 sequence reads: CASSPLAGVRETQYF.

The chain joins TRBV6-1 to TRBJ1-1. Germline V lookup: CDR1 MNHNS, CDR2 SASEGT. CDR3 size: 13 residues. CDR3 in amino acids: CASSDGLNTEAFF.

The chain couples TRBV20-1 to TRBJ2-6; no DNA is available, so the TRBD1 call from TCRdb remains unchecked. Germline V lookup: CDR1 DFQATT, CDR2 SNEGSKA (reference sequence). CDR3 length: 17 residues. The CDR3 loop is CSALLQGAPGGANVLTF.

The chain joins TRBV29-1 to TRBJ2-7; the D call from TCRdb, TRBD1, cannot be confirmed without DNA. Germline assignment: CDR1 SQVTM and CDR2 ANQGSEA. The CDR3 extends over 11 amino acids. CDR3 amino acids: CSVPHPAPENF.

The V call is TRBV15, the J call TRBJ2-1; the TCRdb D gene call, TRBD1, has no DNA to confirm it. The germline V gene has CDR1 LNHNV and CDR2 YYDKDF (reference sequence). This CDR3 region has 12 residues. The CDR3 reads CATSTRGNEQFF.

This rearrangement joins TRBV7-2 to TRBJ1-2; TCRdb picks TRBD1, but there is no DNA to check that call. The CDR3 runs 14 residues. Germline CDR1 and CDR2: SGHTA and FQGNSA. The CDR3 is CASSPAHQVLGYTF.

The chain uses TRBV20-1 and TRBJ1-1; absent DNA, TCRdb's TRBD1 call cannot be checked. There are 11 residues in the CDR3. Germline V gives CDR1 DFQATT, CDR2 SNEGSKA (reference sequence). The chain's CDR3 is CSEVPLTEAFF.

The CDR3 region is CASSLAPGSREQYF. The chain couples TRBV5-1 to TRBJ2-7; TCRdb outputs TRBD1, but without DNA this stays unchecked. Germline CDR1 is SGHRS and CDR2 is YFSETQ. The CDR3 contains 14 residues.

The rearrangement uses TRBV4-3 and TRBJ2-1; TCRdb's D call, TRBD1, is unchecked because there is no DNA. This CDR3 is built from 16 residues. The germline CDR1 and CDR2 sequences are LGHNA and YSLEER. The chain's CDR3 is CASRSIGTGFLNEQFF.

The chain joins TRBV4-1 to TRBJ1-6. Germline values: CDR1 MGHRA, CDR2 YSYEKL. CDR3 length: 16 amino acids. The CDR3 protein is CASSQDSIAGRSPLHF.

The chain combines TRBV9 with TRBJ2-5. The CDR3 contains 13 residues. Looked up from germline, CDR1 is SGDLS and CDR2 is YYNGEE. The CDR3 sequence is CASSVGKWGTQYF.

V usage is TRBV4-2 and J usage is TRBJ1-1. The length of the CDR3 is 19 residues. The germline V gene encodes CDR1 LGHNA and CDR2 YNFKEQ. CDR3 sequence reads: CASSQYADDYRGLNTEAFF.